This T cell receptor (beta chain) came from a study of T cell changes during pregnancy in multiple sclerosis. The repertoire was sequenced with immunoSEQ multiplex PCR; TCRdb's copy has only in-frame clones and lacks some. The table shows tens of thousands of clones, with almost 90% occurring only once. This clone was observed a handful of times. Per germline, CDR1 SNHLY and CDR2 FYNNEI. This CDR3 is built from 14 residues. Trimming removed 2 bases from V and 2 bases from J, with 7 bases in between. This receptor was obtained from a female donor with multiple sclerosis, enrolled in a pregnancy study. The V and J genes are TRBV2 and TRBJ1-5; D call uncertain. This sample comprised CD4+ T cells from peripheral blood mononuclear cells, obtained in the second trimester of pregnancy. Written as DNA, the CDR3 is TGTGCCAGCAGTGAAATGAGTGGCAATCAGCCCCAGCATTTT. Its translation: CASSEMSGNQPQHF. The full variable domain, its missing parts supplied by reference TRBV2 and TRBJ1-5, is EPEVTQTPSHQVTQMGQEVILRCVPISNHLYFYWYRQILGQKVEFLVSFYNNEISEKSEIFDDQFSVERPDGSNFTLKIRSTKLEDSAMYFCASSEMSGNQPQHFGDGTRLSIL.